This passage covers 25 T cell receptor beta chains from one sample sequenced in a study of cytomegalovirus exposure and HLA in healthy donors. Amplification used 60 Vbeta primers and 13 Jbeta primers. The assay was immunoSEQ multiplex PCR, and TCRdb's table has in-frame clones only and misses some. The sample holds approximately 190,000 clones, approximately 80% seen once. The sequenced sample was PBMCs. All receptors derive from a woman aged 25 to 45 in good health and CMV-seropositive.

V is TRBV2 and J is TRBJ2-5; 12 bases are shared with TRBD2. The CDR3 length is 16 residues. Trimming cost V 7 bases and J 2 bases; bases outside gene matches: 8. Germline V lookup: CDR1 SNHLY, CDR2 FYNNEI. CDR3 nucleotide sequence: TGTGCCAGCACCTTCCGGACTAGCGGGGTACAAGAGACCCAGTACTTC. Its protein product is CASTFRTSGVQETQYF.

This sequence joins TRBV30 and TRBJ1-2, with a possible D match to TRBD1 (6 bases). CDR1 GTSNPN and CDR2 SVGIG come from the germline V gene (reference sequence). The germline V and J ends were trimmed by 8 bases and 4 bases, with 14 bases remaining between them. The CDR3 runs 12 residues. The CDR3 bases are TGTGCCCGGGGGGCAGGGATCTATGGCTACACCTTC. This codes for CARGAGIYGYTF.

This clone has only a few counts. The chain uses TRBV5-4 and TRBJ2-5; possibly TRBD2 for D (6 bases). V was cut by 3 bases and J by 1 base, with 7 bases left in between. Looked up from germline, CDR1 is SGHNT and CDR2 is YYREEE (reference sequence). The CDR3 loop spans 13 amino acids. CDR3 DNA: TGTGCCAGCAGCTGGGGACTCCAAGAGACCCAGTACTTC. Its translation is CASSWGLQETQYF.

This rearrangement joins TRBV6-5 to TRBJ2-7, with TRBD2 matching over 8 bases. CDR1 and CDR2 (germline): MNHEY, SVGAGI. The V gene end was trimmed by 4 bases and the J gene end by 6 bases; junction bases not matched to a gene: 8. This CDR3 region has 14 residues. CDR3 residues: CASSSRKRESEQYF. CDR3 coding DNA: TGTGCCAGCAGTTCAAGGAAGCGGGAGAGCGAGCAGTACTTC.

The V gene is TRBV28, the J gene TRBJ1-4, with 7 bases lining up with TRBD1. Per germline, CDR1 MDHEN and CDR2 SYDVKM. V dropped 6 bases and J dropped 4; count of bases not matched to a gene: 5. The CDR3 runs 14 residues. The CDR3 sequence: CASSSRGNNEKLFF. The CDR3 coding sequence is TGTGCCAGCAGCTCCAGGGGGAATAATGAAAAACTGTTTTTT.

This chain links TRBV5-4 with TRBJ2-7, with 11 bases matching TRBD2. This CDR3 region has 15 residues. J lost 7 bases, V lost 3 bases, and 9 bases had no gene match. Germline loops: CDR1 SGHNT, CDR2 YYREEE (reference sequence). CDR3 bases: TGTGCCAGCAGCTCCAAGACTAGCGGGATAGGAGAGCAGTACTTC. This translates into CASSSKTSGIGEQYF.

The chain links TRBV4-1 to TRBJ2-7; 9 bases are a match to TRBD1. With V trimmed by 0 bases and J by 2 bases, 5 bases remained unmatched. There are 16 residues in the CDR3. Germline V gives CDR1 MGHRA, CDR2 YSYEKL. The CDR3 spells CASSQEPRTGAYEQYF. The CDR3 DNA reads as TGCGCCAGCAGCCAAGAGCCCAGGACAGGGGCCTACGAGCAGTACTTC.

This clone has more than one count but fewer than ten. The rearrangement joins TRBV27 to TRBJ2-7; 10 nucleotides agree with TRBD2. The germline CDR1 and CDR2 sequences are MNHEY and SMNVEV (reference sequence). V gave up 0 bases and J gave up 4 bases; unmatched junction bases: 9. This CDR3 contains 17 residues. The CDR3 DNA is TGTGCCAGCAGTTTATCCAATGGGCTAGCGGGGGATTACGAGCAGTACTTC. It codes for CASSLSNGLAGDYEQYF.

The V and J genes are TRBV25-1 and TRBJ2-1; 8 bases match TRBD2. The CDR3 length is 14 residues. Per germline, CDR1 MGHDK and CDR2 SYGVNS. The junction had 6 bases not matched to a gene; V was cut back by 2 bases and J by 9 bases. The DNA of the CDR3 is TGTGCCAGCAGTGAAGGTAGCGGGAACGCTGAGCAGTTCTTC. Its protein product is CASSEGSGNAEQFF. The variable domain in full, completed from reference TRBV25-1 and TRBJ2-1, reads EADIYQTPRYLVIGTGKKITLECSQTMGHDKMYWYQQDPGMELHLIHYSYGVNSTEKGDLSSESTVSRIRTEHFPLTLESARPSHTSQYLCASSEGSGNAEQFFGPGTRLTVL.

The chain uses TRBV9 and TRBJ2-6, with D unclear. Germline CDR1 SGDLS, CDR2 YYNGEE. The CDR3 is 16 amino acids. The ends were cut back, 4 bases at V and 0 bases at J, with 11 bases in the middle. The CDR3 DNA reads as TGTGCCAGCAGCACTTCGTGGGCCTCTGGGGCCAACGTCCTGACTTTC. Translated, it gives CASSTSWASGANVLTF.

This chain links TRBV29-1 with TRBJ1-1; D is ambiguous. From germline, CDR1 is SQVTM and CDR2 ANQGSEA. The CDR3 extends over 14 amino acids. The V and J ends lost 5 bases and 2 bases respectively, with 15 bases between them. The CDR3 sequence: CSVMTTVLNTEAFF. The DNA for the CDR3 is TGCAGCGTTATGACCACAGTCCTCAACACTGAAGCTTTCTTT.

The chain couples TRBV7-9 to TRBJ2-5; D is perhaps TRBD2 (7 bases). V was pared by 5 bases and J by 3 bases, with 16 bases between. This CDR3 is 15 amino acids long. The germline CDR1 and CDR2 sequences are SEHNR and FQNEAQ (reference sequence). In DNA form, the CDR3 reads TGTGCCAGCAGCAGAGCGGGACACCGAGAAGAGACCCAGTACTTC. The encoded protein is CASSRAGHREETQYF.

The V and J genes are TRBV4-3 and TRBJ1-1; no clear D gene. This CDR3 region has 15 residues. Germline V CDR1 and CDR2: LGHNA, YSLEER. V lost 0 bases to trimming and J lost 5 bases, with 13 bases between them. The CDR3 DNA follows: TGCGCCAGCAGCCAAGATTACCCGGTCGGGACTGAAGCTTTCTTT. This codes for CASSQDYPVGTEAFF.

The CDR3 DNA follows: TGTGCCAGCAGCAAGGACAGGGGGGAAAATTCAGACACCTTC. It encodes CASSKDRGENSDTF. The V and J genes are TRBV5-4 and TRBJ1-2, with 10 bases that match TRBD1. CDR1 SGHNT and CDR2 YYREEE come from the germline V gene (reference sequence). This CDR3 contains 14 residues. With 4 bases clipped from V and 12 bases from J, the junction kept 12 bases outside the gene matches.

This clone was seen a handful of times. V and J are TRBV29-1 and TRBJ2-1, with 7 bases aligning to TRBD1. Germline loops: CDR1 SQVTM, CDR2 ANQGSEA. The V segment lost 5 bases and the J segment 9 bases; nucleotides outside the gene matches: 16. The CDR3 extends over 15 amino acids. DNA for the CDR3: TGCAGCGTTTTCCGTGGAGACGGACAGGCGATTGAGCAGTTCTTC. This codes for CSVFRGDGQAIEQFF.

The CDR3 protein is CASRGENTEAFF. CDR3 bases: TGTGCCAGCAGAGGAGAGAACACTGAAGCTTTCTTT. The V call is TRBV7-9, the J call TRBJ1-1; D ambiguous. The CDR3 sequence is 12 residues long. Looked up from germline, CDR1 is SEHNR and CDR2 is FQNEAQ (reference sequence). V dropped 6 bases and J dropped 1 base, with 6 bases sitting between them.

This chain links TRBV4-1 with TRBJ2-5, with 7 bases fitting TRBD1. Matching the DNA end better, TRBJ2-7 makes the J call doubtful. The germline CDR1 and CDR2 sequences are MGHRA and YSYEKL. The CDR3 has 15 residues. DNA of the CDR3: TGCGCCAGCAGCCAAGCTTCCGGCAGGGGGTACGAGCAGTACTTC. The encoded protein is CASSQASGRGYEQYF.

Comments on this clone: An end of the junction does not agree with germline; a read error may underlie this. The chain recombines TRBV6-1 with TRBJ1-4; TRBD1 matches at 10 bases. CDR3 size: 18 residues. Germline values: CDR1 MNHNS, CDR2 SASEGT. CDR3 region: CASSEAFSRQGANEKLLF. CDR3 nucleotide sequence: TGTGCCAGCAGTGAAGCCTTCAGTAGACAGGGGGCTAATGAAAAACTGCTTTTT.

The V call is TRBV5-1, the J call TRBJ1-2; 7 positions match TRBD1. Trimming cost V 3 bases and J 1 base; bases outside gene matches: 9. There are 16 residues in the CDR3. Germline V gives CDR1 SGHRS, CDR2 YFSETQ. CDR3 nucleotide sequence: TGCGCCAGCAGCTCCGGACAGGCGAGGGGTAACTATGGCTACACCTTC. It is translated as CASSSGQARGNYGYTF.

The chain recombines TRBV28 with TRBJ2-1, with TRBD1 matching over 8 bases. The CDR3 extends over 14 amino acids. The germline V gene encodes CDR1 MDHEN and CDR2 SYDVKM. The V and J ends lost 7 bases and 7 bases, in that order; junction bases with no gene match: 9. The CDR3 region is CASILDRVKNEQFF. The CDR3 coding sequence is TGTGCCAGCATATTGGACAGGGTTAAAAATGAGCAGTTCTTC.

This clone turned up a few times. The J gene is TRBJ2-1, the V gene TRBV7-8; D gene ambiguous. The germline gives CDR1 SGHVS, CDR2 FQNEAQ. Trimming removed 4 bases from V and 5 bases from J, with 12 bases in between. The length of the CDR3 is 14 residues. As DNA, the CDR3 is TGTGCCAGCAGCTCTAGGCGTACCGACAATGAGCAGTTCTTC. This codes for CASSSRRTDNEQFF.

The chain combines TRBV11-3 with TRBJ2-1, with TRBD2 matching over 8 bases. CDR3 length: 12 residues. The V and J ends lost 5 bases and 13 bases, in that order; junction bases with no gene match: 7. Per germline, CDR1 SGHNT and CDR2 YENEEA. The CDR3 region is CASSGPTSAQFF. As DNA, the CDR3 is TGTGCCAGCAGCGGCCCGACTAGCGCCCAGTTCTTC.

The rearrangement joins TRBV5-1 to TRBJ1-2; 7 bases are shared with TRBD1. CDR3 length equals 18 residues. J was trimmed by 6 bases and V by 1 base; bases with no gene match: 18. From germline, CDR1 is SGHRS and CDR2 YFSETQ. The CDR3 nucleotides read TGCGCCAGCAGCTTGATCGGTGCGGAGGGGGCCGTGGGGGATGGCTACACCTTC. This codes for CASSLIGAEGAVGDGYTF.

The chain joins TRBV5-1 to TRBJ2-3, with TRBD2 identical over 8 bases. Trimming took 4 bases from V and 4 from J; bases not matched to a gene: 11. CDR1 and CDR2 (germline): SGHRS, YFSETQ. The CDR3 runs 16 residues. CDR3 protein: CASSPGLALGSDTQYF. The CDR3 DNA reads TGCGCCAGCAGCCCCGGACTAGCCCTGGGTTCAGATACGCAGTATTTT.

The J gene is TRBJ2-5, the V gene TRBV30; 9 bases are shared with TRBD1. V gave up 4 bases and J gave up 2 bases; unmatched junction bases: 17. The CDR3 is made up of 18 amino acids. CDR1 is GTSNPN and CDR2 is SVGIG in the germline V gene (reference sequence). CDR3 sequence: CAWTLGWEGTGYQETQYF. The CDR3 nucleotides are TGTGCCTGGACTCTAGGATGGGAGGGGACAGGGTATCAAGAGACCCAGTACTTC. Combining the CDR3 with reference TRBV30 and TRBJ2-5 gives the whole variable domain SQTIHQWPATLVQPVGSPLSLECTVEGTSNPNLYWYRQAAGRGLQLLFYSVGIGQISSEVPQNLSASRPQDRQFILSSKKLLLSDSGFYLCAWTLGWEGTGYQETQYFGPGTRLLVL.